This TCR beta chain was retrieved from a study of blood T cell repertoires in COVID-19. Study information: The United States, Italy and Spain supplied acute and convalescent COVID-19 samples.

Profiling relied on immunoSEQ multiplex PCR, and the TCRdb table lists in-frame clones only, not all of them. The profile shows tens of thousands of clones, approximately 87% of them singletons. Germline loops: CDR1 LGHDT, CDR2 YNNKEL (reference sequence). The V end lost 0 bases, the J end lost 9 bases, and 18 bases lay between the germline ends. This CDR3 has 16 amino acids. The sequenced sample consisted of peripheral blood. The chain recombines TRBV3-1 (or the pseudogene TRBV3-2) with TRBJ2-1; tentatively, D is TRBD2 (5 bases). The sequence derives from a human donor in a cohort sampled during active COVID-19. DNA for the CDR3: TGTGCCAGCAGCCAAGATGGTGCGGGCCCGACGGGTGAGCAGTTCTTC. It yields the protein CASSQDGAGPTGEQFF.